One and the same sample provided the 16 T cell receptor beta chains below, sequenced in a study of metastatic and nonmetastatic thyroid tumors. No patient had received any treatment before thyroid surgery. TCRdb re-called clones from the PCR reads using MiXCR. The sample holds under 95,000 clones, 12% seen once. Input material: blood. These receptor sequences come from a female donor with papillary thyroid cancer or a benign thyroid nodule (not recorded which). Some clones in this sample may be carry-over from other donors' samples.

The chain has TRBV11-2 and TRBJ2-1; 8 nucleotides line up with TRBD2. The V gene end was trimmed by 4 bases and the J gene end by 8 bases; junction bases not matched to a gene: 10. Germline V lookup: CDR1 SGHAT, CDR2 FQNNGV. This CDR3 comprises 15 residues. The CDR3 reads CASSWASGFNDEQFF. The CDR3 DNA is TGTGCCAGCAGCTGGGCTAGCGGGTTTAACGATGAGCAGTTCTTC.

This chain uses TRBV5-4 with TRBJ2-7; TRBD1 is a possible D gene (6 bases). The germline gives CDR1 SGHNT, CDR2 YYREEE (reference sequence). The CDR3 consists of 13 residues. V dropped 3 bases and J dropped 5 bases, with 12 bases sitting between them. This chain's CDR3 is CASSSRTVDEQYF. The CDR3 DNA sequence: TGTGCCAGCAGCTCTCGGACAGTAGACGAGCAGTACTTC.

This clone was detected once. A single base separates this from a much larger clone, so it may be a read error. The chain couples TRBV5-4 to TRBJ2-2; no definite D call. V was cut by 4 bases and J by 6 bases, with 10 bases left in between. The germline V gene encodes CDR1 SGHNT and CDR2 YYREEE (reference sequence). The CDR3 loop spans 13 amino acids. The CDR3 here is CASSRLVSGELFF. In DNA form, the CDR3 reads TGTGCCAGCAGCCGGCTGGTCTCCGGGGAGCTGTTTTTT. Complete variable domain (other parts from reference TRBV5-4 and TRBJ2-2): ETGVTQSPTHLIKTRGQQVTLRCSSQSGHNTVSWYQQALGQGPQFIFQYYREEENGRGNFPPRFSGLQFPNYSSELNVNALELDDSALYLCASSRLVSGELFFGEGSRLTVL.

The table lists this clone with many counts. The rearrangement uses TRBV20-1 and TRBJ1-2; 10 positions match TRBD1. The junction had 4 bases not matched to a gene; V was cut back by 0 bases and J by 6 bases. Per the germline V gene, CDR1 is DFQATT and CDR2 is SNEGSKA (reference sequence). The CDR3 contains 14 residues. The CDR3 here is CSARDQGTGDGYTF. CDR3 nucleotides: TGCAGTGCTAGAGATCAAGGGACAGGGGATGGCTACACCTTC.

This clone occurred many times. CDR3 loop: CASSLPRTGFLYEQYF. The DNA of the CDR3 is TGTGCCAGCAGTTTGCCAAGGACAGGATTTTTATACGAGCAGTACTTC. The chain uses TRBV28 and TRBJ2-7, with 7 bases that match TRBD1. V dropped 3 bases and J dropped 4; count of bases not matched to a gene: 12. Germline V gene sequence: CDR1 MDHEN, CDR2 SYDVKM. This CDR3 has 16 residues.

Many counts were recorded for this clone. This rearrangement joins TRBV5-1 to TRBJ2-7; unclear D gene. With 0 bases removed from V and 1 base from J, the gap between germline ends came to 14 bases. The CDR3 extends over 16 amino acids. The germline V gene has CDR1 SGHRS and CDR2 YFSETQ. For the CDR3, the DNA is TGCGCCAGCAGCTTGGCCAGAAAACGTGGGTCCTACGAGCAGTACTTC. Translating gives CASSLARKRGSYEQYF.

This clone has a count of ten or more. The V gene is TRBV5-6, the J gene TRBJ1-4, with a weak D call TRBD1 (5 bases). Germline V CDR1 and CDR2: SGHDT, YYEEEE. The CDR3 runs to 15 residues. Between the trimmed V and J ends, which lost 2 bases and 0 bases, there was a span of 8 bases. The CDR3 bases are TGTGCCAGCAGCTTAACAGGTTCAACTAATGAAAAACTGTTTTTT. Its translation: CASSLTGSTNEKLFF.

At least ten counts were recorded for this clone. The chain employs TRBV30 and TRBJ2-7; D possibly corresponds to TRBD2 (5 bases). Looked up from germline, CDR1 is GTSNPN and CDR2 is SVGIG (reference sequence). Trimming left V 0 bases short and J 3 bases short, with 6 bases between. The length of the CDR3 is 12 residues. CDR3 sequence: CAWSVAGYEQYF. DNA of the CDR3: TGTGCCTGGAGTGTGGCGGGCTACGAGCAGTACTTC.

This clone has ten or more counts. This chain links TRBV27 with TRBJ1-2; no definite D call. The CDR3 extends over 15 amino acids. The germline CDR1 and CDR2 sequences are MNHEY and SMNVEV (reference sequence). Trimming removed 3 bases from V and 2 bases from J, with 13 bases in between. The CDR3 region is CASSFLPGGNYGYTF. As DNA, the CDR3 is TGTGCCAGCAGTTTCCTTCCGGGAGGAAACTATGGCTACACCTTC.

This clone occurred many times. This chain connects TRBV20-1 to TRBJ2-7; 8 bases align to TRBD1. The CDR3 length is 14 residues. V lost 5 bases and J lost 5; bases outside the gene matches: 11. Germline CDR1 and CDR2: DFQATT and SNEGSKA (reference sequence). The CDR3 DNA reads as TGCAGTGCTTCGTCCCGGGACAGGTTCAACGAGCAGTACTTC. This translates into CSASSRDRFNEQYF.

In the case of this clone: A read error is possible here, since a much larger clone lies one base away. The chain employs TRBV7-6 and TRBJ2-3; 9 bases are a match to TRBD1. This CDR3 comprises 19 residues. CDR1 SGHVS and CDR2 FNYEAQ come from the germline V gene. The CDR3 sequence is CASSLAWGQGFTSTDTQYF. The CDR3 DNA sequence: TGTGCTAGCAGCTTAGCGTGGGGACAGGGATTCACTAGCACAGATACGCAGTATTTT.

This clone was seen many times. The chain joins TRBV10-3 to TRBJ1-6, with 7 bases aligning to TRBD1. Per germline, CDR1 ENHRY and CDR2 SYGVKD. The CDR3 totals 17 residues. Trimming cost V 2 bases and J 0 bases; bases outside gene matches: 4. The CDR3 region is CAISEDAGGSYNSPLHF. The CDR3 DNA follows: TGTGCCATCAGTGAGGATGCAGGGGGCTCCTATAATTCACCCCTCCACTTT.

As to this clone: The junction does not match germline at one end; this may be a read error. The chain employs TRBV20-1 and TRBJ1-5; 7 nucleotides agree with TRBD1. CDR3 length: 17 amino acids. Germline CDR1 DFQATT, CDR2 SNEGSKA (reference sequence). This CDR3 is CSASASAGQESNQPKHF. The CDR3 bases are TGCAGTGCTAGTGCCTCGGCCGGACAGGAGTCCAATCAGCCCAAGCATTTT.

This clone has at least ten counts. The chain carries TRBV28 and TRBJ1-2, with a tentative D call TRBD1 (5 bases). V was trimmed by 3 bases and J by 0 bases, leaving 11 bases between them. Germline V gene lookup returns CDR1 MDHEN and CDR2 SYDVKM. The CDR3 is 15 residues long. CDR3 sequence reads: CASSLLGDPNYGYTF. In DNA form, the CDR3 reads TGTGCCAGCAGTTTGTTAGGGGACCCTAACTATGGCTACACCTTC.

This clone was detected a few times. The junction shows a germline mismatch at one end, possibly a read error. This chain connects TRBV28 to TRBJ1-5, with 7 bases fitting TRBD1. This CDR3 region has 15 residues. Germline V lookup: CDR1 MDHEN, CDR2 SYDVKM. CDR3 coding DNA: TGTGTCAGCATCCCCGGGAAAGGGGGCCGTCAGCCCCAGCATTTT. Amino acid sequence: CVSIPGKGGRQPQHF.

At least ten counts were recorded for this clone. V usage is TRBV2 and J usage is TRBJ2-3; D is undetermined. This CDR3 is built from 13 residues. The germline V gene has CDR1 SNHLY and CDR2 FYNNEI. Trimming removed 4 bases at V and 4 bases at J, with 9 bases between. The CDR3 reads CASSGGTADTQYF. CDR3 nucleotide sequence: TGTGCCAGCAGTGGCGGTACGGCAGATACGCAGTATTTT. The full variable domain, completed using reference TRBV2 and TRBJ2-3, is EPEVTQTPSHQVTQMGQEVILRCVPISNHLYFYWYRQILGQKVEFLVSFYNNEISEKSEIFDDQFSVERPDGSNFTLKIRSTKLEDSAMYFCASSGGTADTQYFGPGTRLTVL.